This T cell receptor beta chain stems from a study of blood T cell repertoires in COVID-19. CDR1 and CDR2 (germline): MNHEY, SVGAGI. V dropped 7 bases and J dropped 5 bases, with 14 bases sitting between them. There are 13 residues in the CDR3. Methods used by the authors: Scientists estimated how many nucleated cells there were by amplifying reference gene primers. Assay used: immunoSEQ multiplex PCR; TCRdb lists only in-frame clones, some missing. V and J calls and clone size come straight from that table; D and trimming were deduced from the DNA. The table lists under 65,000 clones, 90% of them singletons.

Sequenced material: peripheral blood. This clonotype was obtained from a woman older than 75 with active COVID-19. The chain links TRBV6-5 to TRBJ1-2; D perhaps matches TRBD1 (6 bases). CDR3 region: CASTPTGKYGYTF. The CDR3 DNA reads as TGTGCCAGCACTCCCACAGGGAAATATGGCTACACCTTC.